This T cell receptor (beta chain) stems from a study of T cell responses to AZD1222 COVID-19 vaccine. Study-level findings and limits: White British people made up most donors, females outnumbered males, and clonal diversity was possibly underestimated. Per reports, nearly half of all spike-specific TCRs target regions that are unmutated in variants.

Generated by immunoSEQ multiplex PCR, the TCRdb table keeps only in-frame clones and is missing some. Here the sample spans 130,000 to 150,000 clones, over 75% being singletons. With respect to this clone: Antigen: not known.

V shed 5 bases and J shed 6 bases, with 14 bases lying between them. Germline CDR1 reads SGHVS; CDR2 reads FNYEAQ. The CDR3 has 14 residues. The receptor's source is an adult in good health. The material sequenced was peripheral blood, taken on day 0 of AZD1222 vaccination. The genes are TRBV7-6 and TRBJ2-1; tentatively, D is TRBD1 or TRBD2 (5 bases each). CDR3 DNA sequence: TGTGCCAGCAGCCCTCGGGACGTCAGCAATGAGCAGTTCTTC. Protein: CASSPRDVSNEQFF.